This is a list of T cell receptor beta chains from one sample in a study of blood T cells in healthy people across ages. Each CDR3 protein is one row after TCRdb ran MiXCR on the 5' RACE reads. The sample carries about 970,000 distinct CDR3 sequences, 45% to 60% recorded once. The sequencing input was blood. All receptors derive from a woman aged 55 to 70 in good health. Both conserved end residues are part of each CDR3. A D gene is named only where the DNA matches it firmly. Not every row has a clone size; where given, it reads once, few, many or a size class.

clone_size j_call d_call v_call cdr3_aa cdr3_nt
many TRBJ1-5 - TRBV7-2 CASSFGHNQPQHF TGTGCCAGCAGCTTTGGGCACAATCAGCCCCAGCATTTT
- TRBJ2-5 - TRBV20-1 CSRAAYPQETQYF TGCAGTCGGGCAGCGTATCCCCAAGAGACCCAGTACTTC
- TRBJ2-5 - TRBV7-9 CATSVGGETQYF TGTGCCACCTCGGTAGGGGGAGAGACCCAGTACTTC
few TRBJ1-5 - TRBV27 CASSLLRGQPQHF TGTGCCAGCAGTCTTCTCAGGGGTCAGCCCCAGCATTTT
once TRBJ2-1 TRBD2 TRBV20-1 CSARVKTSGRPNEQFF TGCAGTGCTAGAGTAAAAACTAGCGGGAGACCCAATGAGCAGTTCTTC
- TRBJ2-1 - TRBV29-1 CSVEGLSSSYNEQFF TGCAGCGTTGAAGGACTATCTAGCTCCTACAATGAGCAGTTCTTC
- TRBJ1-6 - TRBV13 CASSPRVGAASPLHF TGTGCCAGCAGCCCCCGAGTGGGGGCGGCTTCACCCCTCCACTTT
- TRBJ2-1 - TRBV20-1 CSAKIAYEQFF TGCAGTGCTAAAATAGCCTATGAGCAGTTCTTC
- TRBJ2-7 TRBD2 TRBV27 CASAGLAGESSYEQYF TGTGCCAGCGCGGGACTAGCGGGAGAAAGCTCCTACGAGCAGTACTTC
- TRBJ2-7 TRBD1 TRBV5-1 CASSLDRALEQYF TGCGCCAGCAGCTTAGACAGGGCACTCGAGCAGTACTTC
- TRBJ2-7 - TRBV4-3 CASSQEVSPSVGWYEQYF TGCGCCAGCAGCCAAGAAGTATCTCCTAGCGTAGGGTGGTACGAGCAGTACTTC
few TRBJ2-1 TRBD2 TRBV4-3 CASSQDGSSGVEQFF TGCGCCAGCAGCCAAGATGGGTCTAGCGGGGTTGAGCAGTTCTTC
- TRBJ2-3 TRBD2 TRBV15 CATSREIAREVPDTQYF TGTGCCACCAGCAGAGAGATCGCGCGGGAGGTCCCAGATACGCAGTATTTT
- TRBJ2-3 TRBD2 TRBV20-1 CSAPPSGRAADTQYF TGCAGTGCTCCCCCTAGCGGGAGGGCCGCAGATACGCAGTATTTT
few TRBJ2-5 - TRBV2 CASKVPPRETQYF TGTGCCAGCAAAGTCCCCCCCAGAGAGACCCAGTACTTC
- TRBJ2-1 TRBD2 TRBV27 CASSPLGLAGVQAYNEQFF TGTGCCAGCAGTCCCCTGGGACTAGCGGGAGTCCAAGCCTACAATGAGCAGTTCTTC
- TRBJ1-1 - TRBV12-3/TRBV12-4 CASSYSTSVSTEAFF TGTGCCAGCAGTTACTCGACATCGGTGAGCACTGAAGCTTTCTTT
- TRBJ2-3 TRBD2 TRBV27 CASSLIAGVFFTDTQYF TGTGCCAGCAGTTTAATAGCGGGAGTCTTTTTCACAGATACGCAGTATTTT
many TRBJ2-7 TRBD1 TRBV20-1 CSATGTDSYEQYF TGCAGCGCAACCGGGACAGACTCCTACGAGCAGTACTTC
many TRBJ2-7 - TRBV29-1 CSVERLASYEQYF TGCAGCGTTGAAAGGCTAGCGAGTTACGAGCAGTACTTC
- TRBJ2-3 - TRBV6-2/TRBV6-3 CASSTSLPPTSTDTQYF TGTGCCAGCAGTACCTCCCTACCACCTACTAGCACAGATACGCAGTATTTT
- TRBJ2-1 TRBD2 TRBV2 CASRELAGISYNEQFF TGTGCCAGCAGGGAACTAGCGGGGATCTCCTACAATGAGCAGTTCTTC
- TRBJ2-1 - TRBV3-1 CASSRYDNEQFF TGTGCCAGCAGCCGGTATGACAATGAGCAGTTCTTC
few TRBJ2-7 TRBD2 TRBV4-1 CASSHGGLAGVGEQYF TGCGCCAGCAGCCACGGGGGACTAGCGGGAGTGGGCGAGCAGTACTTC
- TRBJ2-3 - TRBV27 CASSLSKRPITDTQYF TGTGCCAGCAGTTTATCGAAGCGGCCGATCACAGATACGCAGTATTTT
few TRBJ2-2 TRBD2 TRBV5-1 CASSTRLAGDTGELFF TGCGCCAGCAGCACCCGACTAGCGGGGGACACCGGGGAGCTGTTTTTT
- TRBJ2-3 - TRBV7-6 CASSPGVAPLDTQYF TGTGCCAGCAGCCCGGGGGTAGCCCCTCTCGATACGCAGTATTTT
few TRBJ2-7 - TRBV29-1 CSVELPADEDYEQYF TGCAGCGTTGAGCTCCCAGCGGACGAAGACTACGAGCAGTACTTC
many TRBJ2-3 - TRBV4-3 CASSQDSPDTQYF TGCGCCAGCAGCCAAGACTCCCCGGATACGCAGTATTTT
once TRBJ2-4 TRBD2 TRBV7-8 CASSLTGLAGIQYF TGTGCCAGCAGCTTAACAGGACTAGCGGGCATTCAGTACTTC
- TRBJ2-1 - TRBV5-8 CASMFQSSDPWFF TGTGCCAGCATGTTTCAAAGTTCTGATCCATGGTTCTTC
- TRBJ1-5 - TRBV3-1 CASSRQVGQPQHF TGTGCCAGCAGCCGACAGGTGGGGCAGCCCCAGCATTTT
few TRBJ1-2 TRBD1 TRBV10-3 CAISEASTGVGGYTF TGTGCCATCAGTGAGGCGAGTACAGGGGTGGGAGGCTACACCTTC
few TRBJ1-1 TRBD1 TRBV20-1 CSASYRGRGGTEAFF TGCAGTGCTAGCTACAGGGGGCGAGGAGGCACTGAAGCTTTCTTT
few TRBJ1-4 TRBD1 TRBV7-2 CASSSGQGAVGEKLFF TGTGCCAGCAGCAGTGGACAGGGCGCTGTAGGAGAAAAACTGTTTTTT
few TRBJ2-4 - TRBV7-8 CASSLKIPASEGIQYF TGTGCCAGCAGCTTGAAAATTCCGGCTTCAGAGGGCATTCAGTACTTC
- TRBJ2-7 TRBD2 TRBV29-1 CSAQARGGREIYEQYF TGCAGCGCCCAGGCTCGGGGCGGGAGGGAAATCTACGAGCAGTACTTC
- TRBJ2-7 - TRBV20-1 CSARDPSRSTHEQYF TGCAGTGCTAGAGATCCTAGCAGGAGTACCCACGAGCAGTACTTC
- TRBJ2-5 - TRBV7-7 CASSSTSSAETQYF TGTGCCAGCAGCTCGACTAGTTCGGCAGAGACCCAGTACTTC
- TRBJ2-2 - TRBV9 CASNPREGATGELFF TGTGCCAGCAACCCCAGGGAGGGGGCCACCGGGGAGCTGTTTTTT
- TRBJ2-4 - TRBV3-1 CASSQVPKEQYF TGTGCCAGCAGCCAAGTCCCAAAAGAGCAGTACTTC
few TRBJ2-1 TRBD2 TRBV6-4 CASTRTSGSNEQFF TGCGCCAGCACACGGACTAGCGGTAGCAATGAGCAGTTCTTC
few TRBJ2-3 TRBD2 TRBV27 CASSARGASGRTDTQYF TGTGCCAGCAGTGCCCGTGGGGCTAGCGGGCGCACAGATACGCAGTATTTT
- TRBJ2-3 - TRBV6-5 CASSYTGQGTDTQYF TGTGCCAGCAGTTACACGGGACAAGGCACAGATACGCAGTATTTT
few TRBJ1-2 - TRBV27 CASSPGWDYGYTF TGTGCCAGCAGCCCAGGGTGGGACTATGGCTACACCTTC
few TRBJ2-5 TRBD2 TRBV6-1 CASSVAGGIETQYF TGTGCCAGCAGTGTAGCGGGAGGAATAGAGACCCAGTACTTC
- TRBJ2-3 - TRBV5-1 CASSADSASTDTQYF TGCGCCAGCAGCGCCGACAGTGCTAGCACAGATACGCAGTATTTT
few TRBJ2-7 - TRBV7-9 CASSLKSGVSYEQYF TGTGCCAGCAGCTTAAAGTCAGGGGTCTCCTACGAGCAGTACTTC